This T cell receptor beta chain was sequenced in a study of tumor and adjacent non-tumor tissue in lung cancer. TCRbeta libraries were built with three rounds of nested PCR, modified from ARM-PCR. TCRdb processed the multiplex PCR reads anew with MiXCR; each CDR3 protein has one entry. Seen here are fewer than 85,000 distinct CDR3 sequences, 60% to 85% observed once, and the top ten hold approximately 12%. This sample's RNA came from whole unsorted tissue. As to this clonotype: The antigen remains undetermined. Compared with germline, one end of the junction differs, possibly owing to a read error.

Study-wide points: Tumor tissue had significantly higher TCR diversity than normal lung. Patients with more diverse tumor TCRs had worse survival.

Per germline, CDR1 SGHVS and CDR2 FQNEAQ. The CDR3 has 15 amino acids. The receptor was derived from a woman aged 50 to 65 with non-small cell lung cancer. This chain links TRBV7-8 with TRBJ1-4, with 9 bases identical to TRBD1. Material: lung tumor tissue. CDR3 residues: CASSSASGQGEKLFF. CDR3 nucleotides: TGTGCAAGCAGCTCGGCCTCGGGACAGGGTGAAAAACTGTTTTTT.